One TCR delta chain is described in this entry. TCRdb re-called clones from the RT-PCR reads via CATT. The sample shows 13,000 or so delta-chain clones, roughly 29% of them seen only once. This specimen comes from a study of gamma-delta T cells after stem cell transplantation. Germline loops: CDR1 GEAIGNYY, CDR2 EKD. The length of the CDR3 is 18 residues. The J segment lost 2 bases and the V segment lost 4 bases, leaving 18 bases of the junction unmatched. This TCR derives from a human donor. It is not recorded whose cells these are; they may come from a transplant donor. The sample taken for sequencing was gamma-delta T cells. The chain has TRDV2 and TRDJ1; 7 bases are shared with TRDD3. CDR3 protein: CACDPPYANWGDTDKLIF. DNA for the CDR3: TGTGCCTGTGATCCCCCCTACGCGAACTGGGGTGATACCGATAAACTCATCTTT.